What follows describes a single TCR beta chain. The data stem from a study of memory CD4+ T cells and cytomegalovirus serostatus. Sequenced by immunoSEQ multiplex PCR; TCRdb stores in-frame clones only, minus some. The sample records some 80,000 clones, 65% to 85% being singletons. V gave up 0 bases and J gave up 1 base, with 4 bases separating them. This CDR3 has 13 amino acids. Germline assignment: CDR1 SGHRS and CDR2 YFSETQ. The sort gate was single viable CD3+CD4+CD8-CD45RO+ cells for memory CD4+ T cells. The chain links TRBV5-1 to TRBJ1-1; D gene uncertain. The clonotype originates from an adult in good health and CMV-seronegative. Material for sequencing was memory CD4+ T cells from blood. The CDR3 DNA follows: TGCGCCAGCAGCTTGGAAGGGAACACTGAAGCTTTCTTT. Residues: CASSLEGNTEAFF. The entire variable domain, with the rest obtained from reference TRBV5-1 and TRBJ1-1, is as follows: KAGVTQTPRYLIKTRGQQVTLSCSPISGHRSVSWYQQTPGQGLQFLFEYFSETQRNKGNFPGRFSGRQFSNSRSEMNVSTLELGDSALYLCASSLEGNTEAFFGQGTRLTVV.